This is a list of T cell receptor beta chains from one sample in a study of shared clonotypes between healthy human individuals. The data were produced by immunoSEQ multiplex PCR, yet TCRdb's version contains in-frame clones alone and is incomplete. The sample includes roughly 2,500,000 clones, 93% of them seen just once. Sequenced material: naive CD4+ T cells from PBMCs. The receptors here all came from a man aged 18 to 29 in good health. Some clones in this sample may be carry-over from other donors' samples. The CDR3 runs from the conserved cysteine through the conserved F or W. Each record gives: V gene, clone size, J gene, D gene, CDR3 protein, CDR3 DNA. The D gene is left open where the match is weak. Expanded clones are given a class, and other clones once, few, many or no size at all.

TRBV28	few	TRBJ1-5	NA	CASSPFLDRNQHF	TGTGCCAGCAGTCCATTCCTCGACAGGAACCAGCATTTT
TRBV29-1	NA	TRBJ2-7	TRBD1	CSVEDQQGSSYEQYF	TGCAGCGTTGAAGATCAACAGGGGAGCTCCTACGAGCAGTACTTC
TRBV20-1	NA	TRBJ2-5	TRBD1	CRADRGETQYF	TGCAGAGCCGACAGGGGGGAGACCCAGTACTTC
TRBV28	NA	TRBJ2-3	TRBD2	CASSPSGSIADTQYF	TGTGCCAGCAGTCCGAGCGGGAGTATAGCAGATACGCAGTATTTT
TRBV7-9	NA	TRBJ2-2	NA	CASSLAIGELFF	TGTGCCAGCAGCTTGGCCATTGGGGAGCTGTTTTTT
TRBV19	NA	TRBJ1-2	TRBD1	CASMVTGENYGYTF	TGTGCCAGTATGGTGACAGGGGAGAACTATGGCTACACCTTC
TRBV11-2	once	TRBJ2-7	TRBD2	CASSLGGTSGVYEQYF	TGTGCCAGCAGCTTAGGGGGGACTAGCGGGGTCTACGAGCAGTACTTC
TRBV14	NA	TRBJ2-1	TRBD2	CASSQALSGRSNEQFF	TGTGCCAGCAGCCAAGCCCTCAGCGGGAGGTCTAATGAGCAGTTCTTC
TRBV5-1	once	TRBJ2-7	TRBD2	CASSLDGLAGLGEQYF	TGCGCCAGCAGCTTGGATGGACTAGCGGGACTCGGGGAGCAGTACTTC
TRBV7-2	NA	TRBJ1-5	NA	CASSLRGSQPQHF	TGTGCCAGCAGCTTACGGGGGAGTCAGCCCCAGCATTTT
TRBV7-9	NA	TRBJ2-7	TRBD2	CASSPRRGAEYEQYF	TGTGCCAGCAGCCCACGGCGGGGGGCAGAGTACGAGCAGTACTTC
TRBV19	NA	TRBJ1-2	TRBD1	CASSTGGGAYGYTF	TGTGCCAGTAGTACAGGAGGGGGCGCCTATGGCTACACCTTC
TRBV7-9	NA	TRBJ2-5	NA	CASTLRGLEETQYF	TGTGCCAGCACCTTAAGGGGGTTAGAAGAGACCCAGTACTTC
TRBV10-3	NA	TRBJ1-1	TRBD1	CAISEIQGGTEAFF	TGTGCCATCAGTGAAATTCAGGGGGGCACTGAAGCTTTCTTT
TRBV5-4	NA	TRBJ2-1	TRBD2	CASSSSAGGPANEQFF	TGTGCCAGCAGCTCTTCAGCGGGAGGGCCCGCCAATGAGCAGTTCTTC
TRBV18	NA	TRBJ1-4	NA	CASSLSAATNEKLFF	TGTGCCAGCTCACTATCGGCAGCAACTAATGAAAAACTGTTTTTT
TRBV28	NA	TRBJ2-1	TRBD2	CASSPLTSGSNEQFF	TGTGCCAGCAGTCCCCTGACTAGCGGGAGTAATGAGCAGTTCTTC
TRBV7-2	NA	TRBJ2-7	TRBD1	CASSFRPDRAHEQYF	TGTGCCAGCAGCTTCCGCCCAGACAGGGCCCACGAGCAGTACTTC
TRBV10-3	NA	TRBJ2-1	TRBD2	CAIRVAGGGNEQFF	TGTGCCATCAGAGTAGCGGGAGGGGGGAATGAGCAGTTCTTC
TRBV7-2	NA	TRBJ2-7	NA	CASSSGQVTYEQYF	TGTGCCAGCAGTTCCGGTCAGGTGACCTACGAGCAGTACTTC
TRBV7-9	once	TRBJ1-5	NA	CASSATTGTYNQPQHF	TGTGCCAGCAGCGCCACCACCGGGACCTACAATCAGCCCCAGCATTTT
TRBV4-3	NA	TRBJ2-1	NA	CASSQELGFYNEQFF	TGCGCCAGCAGCCAAGAGCTAGGGTTCTACAATGAGCAGTTCTTC
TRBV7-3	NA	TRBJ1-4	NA	CASRARPANEKLFF	TGTGCCAGCAGAGCAAGACCTGCTAATGAAAAACTGTTTTTT
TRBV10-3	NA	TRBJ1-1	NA	CATQGDTEAFF	TGTGCCACACAAGGGGACACTGAAGCTTTCTTT
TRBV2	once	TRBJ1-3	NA	CASSEVAVGNTIYF	TGTGCCAGCAGTGAGGTGGCAGTTGGAAACACCATATATTTT
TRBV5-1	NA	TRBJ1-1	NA	CASSLAGTGNTEAFF	TGCGCCAGCAGCTTGGCCGGTACAGGGAACACTGAAGCTTTCTTT
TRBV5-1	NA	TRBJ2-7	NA	CASSLYSLELSYEQYF	TGCGCCAGCAGCTTGTATTCACTAGAGCTATCCTACGAGCAGTACTTC
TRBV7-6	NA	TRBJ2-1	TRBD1	CASSLPTGPSYNEQFF	TGTGCCAGCAGCTTACCGACAGGGCCCTCCTACAATGAGCAGTTCTTC
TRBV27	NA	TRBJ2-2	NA	CASSFGRGSAGELFF	TGTGCCAGCAGTTTTGGTCGCGGGTCAGCCGGGGAGCTGTTTTTT